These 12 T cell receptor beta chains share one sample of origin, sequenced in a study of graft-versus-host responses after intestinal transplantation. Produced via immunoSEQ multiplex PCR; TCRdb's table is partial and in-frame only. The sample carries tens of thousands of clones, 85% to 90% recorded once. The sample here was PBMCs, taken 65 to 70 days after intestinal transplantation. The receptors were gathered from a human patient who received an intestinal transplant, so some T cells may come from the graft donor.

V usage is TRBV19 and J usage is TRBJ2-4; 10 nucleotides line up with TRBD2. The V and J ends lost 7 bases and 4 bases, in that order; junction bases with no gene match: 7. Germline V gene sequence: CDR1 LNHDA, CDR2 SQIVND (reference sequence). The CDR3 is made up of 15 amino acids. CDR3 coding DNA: TGTGCCAGTATTCCTAGCGGGGGCCCAAAAAACATTCAGTACTTC. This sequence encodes CASIPSGGPKNIQYF. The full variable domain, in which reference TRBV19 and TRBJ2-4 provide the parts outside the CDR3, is DGGITQSPKYLFRKEGQNVTLSCEQNLNHDAMYWYRQDPGQGLRLIYYSQIVNDFQKGDIAEGYSVSREKKESFPLTVTSAQKNPTAFYLCASIPSGGPKNIQYFGAGTRLSVL.

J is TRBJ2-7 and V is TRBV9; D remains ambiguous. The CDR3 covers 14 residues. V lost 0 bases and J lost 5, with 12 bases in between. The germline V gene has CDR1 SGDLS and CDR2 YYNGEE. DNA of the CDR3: TGTGCCAGCAGCGTAGGTTGGGTAACGGACGAGCAGTACTTC. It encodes CASSVGWVTDEQYF.

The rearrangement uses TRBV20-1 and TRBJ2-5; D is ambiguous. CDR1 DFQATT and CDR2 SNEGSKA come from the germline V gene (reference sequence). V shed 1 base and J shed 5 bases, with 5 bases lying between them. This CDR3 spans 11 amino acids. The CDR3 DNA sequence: TGCAGTGCTAGAGCGGTCGAGACCCAGTACTTC. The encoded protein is CSARAVETQYF.

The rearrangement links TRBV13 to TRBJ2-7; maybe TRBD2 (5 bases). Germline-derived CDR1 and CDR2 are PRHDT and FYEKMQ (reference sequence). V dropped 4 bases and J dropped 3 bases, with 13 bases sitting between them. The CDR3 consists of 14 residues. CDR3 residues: CASSSGNRDYEQYF. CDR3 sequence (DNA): TGTGCCAGCAGCTCCGGCAACCGGGACTACGAGCAGTACTTC.

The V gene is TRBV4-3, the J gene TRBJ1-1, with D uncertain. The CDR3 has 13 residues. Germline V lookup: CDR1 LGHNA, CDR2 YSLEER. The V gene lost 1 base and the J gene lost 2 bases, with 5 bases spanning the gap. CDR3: CASSQAGNTEAFF. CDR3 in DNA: TGCGCCAGCAGCCAAGCAGGTAACACTGAAGCTTTCTTT.

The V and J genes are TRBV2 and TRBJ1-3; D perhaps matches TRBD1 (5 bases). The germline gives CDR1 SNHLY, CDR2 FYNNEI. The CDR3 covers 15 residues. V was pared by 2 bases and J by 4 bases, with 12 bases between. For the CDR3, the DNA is TGTGCCAGCAGTGAATCTGTGGGGACGGGAAACACCATATATTTT. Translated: CASSESVGTGNTIYF.

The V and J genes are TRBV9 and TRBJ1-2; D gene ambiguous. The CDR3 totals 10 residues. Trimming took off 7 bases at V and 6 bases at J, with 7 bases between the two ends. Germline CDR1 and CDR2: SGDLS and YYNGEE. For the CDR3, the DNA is TGTGCCAGCGGAGGCGATGGCTACACCTTC. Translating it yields CASGGDGYTF.

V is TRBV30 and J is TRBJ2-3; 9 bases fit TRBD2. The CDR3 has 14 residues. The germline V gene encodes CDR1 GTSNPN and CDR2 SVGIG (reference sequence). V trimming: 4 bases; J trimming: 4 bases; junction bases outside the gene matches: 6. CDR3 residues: CAWKGGGDADTQYF. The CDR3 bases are TGTGCCTGGAAGGGCGGGGGGGATGCAGATACGCAGTATTTT.

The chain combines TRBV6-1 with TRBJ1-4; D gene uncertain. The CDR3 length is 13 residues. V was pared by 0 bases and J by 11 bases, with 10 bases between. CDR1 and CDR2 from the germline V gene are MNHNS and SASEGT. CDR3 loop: CASSEALGVKLFF. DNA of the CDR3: TGTGCCAGCAGTGAAGCGCTCGGGGTGAAACTGTTTTTT.

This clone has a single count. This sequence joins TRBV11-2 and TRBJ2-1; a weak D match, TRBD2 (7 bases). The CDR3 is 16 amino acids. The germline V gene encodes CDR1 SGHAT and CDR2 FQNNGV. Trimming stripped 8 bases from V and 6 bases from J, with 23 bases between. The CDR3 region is CASEGLGGQAPNEQFF. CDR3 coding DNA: TGTGCCAGCGAGGGGCTCGGGGGGCAGGCCCCCAATGAGCAGTTCTTC.

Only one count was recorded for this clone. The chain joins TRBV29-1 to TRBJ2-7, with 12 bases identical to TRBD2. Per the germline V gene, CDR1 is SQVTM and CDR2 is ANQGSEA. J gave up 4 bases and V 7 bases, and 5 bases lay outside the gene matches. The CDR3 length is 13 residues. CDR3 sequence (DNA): TGCAGCGGGCTAGCGGGGGGGAGGTACGAGCAGTACTTC. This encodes CSGLAGGRYEQYF.

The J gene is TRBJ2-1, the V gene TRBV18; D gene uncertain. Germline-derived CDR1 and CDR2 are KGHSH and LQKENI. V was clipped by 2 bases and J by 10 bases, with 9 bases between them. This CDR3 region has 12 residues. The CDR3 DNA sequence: TGTGCCAGCTCACCAAAAGGAGACGAGCAGTTCTTC. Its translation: CASSPKGDEQFF.